This TCR beta chain was recorded in a study of cytomegalovirus exposure and HLA in healthy donors. General study findings and limits: Later analysis found that TCR beta chains associated with HLA were more clonally expanded than other, equally common chains.

CDR1 and CDR2 from the germline V gene are WSHSY and SAAADI. The V gene end was trimmed by 6 bases and the J gene end by 4 bases; junction bases not matched to a gene: 12. The CDR3 is 17 residues long. 13 Jbeta primers and 60 Vbeta primers were used for the PCR. Measured with immunoSEQ multiplex PCR; TCRdb has only the in-frame clones, and not every one. This table has 150,000 to 200,000 clones, over 65% appearing once. Details on this clone: The antigen remains undetermined.

This sequence joins TRBV10-2 and TRBJ1-3, with TRBD1 matching 10 bases. This clonotype was obtained from a female donor in good health and CMV-seronegative. The sequenced sample was PBMCs. The chain's CDR3 is CASSDRDRGSLGNTIYF. CDR3 coding DNA: TGCGCCAGCAGCGACCGGGACAGGGGATCGCTGGGAAACACCATATATTTT.